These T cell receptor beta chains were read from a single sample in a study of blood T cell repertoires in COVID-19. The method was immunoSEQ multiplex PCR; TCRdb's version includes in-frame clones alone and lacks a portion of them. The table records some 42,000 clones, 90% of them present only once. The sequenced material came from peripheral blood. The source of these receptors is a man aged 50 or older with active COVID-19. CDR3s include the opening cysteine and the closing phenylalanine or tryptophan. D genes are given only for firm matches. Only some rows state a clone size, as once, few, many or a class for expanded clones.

CASRGDERGLGYGYTF,TGTGCCAGCAGGGGGGACGAAAGGGGGCTGGGCTATGGCTACACCTTC,TRBD1,.,TRBJ1-2,TRBV25-1
CASSSLPGQSAYEQYF,TGCGCCAGCAGCTCCCTCCCGGGACAGTCAGCCTACGAGCAGTACTTC,TRBD1,.,TRBJ2-7,TRBV5-1
CASSQREGAGNTIYF,TGTGCCAGCAGCCAAAGGGAGGGCGCTGGAAACACCATATATTTT,.,.,TRBJ1-3,TRBV7-8
CASSLFTPIGQEKLFF,TGTGCCAGCAGCCTCTTTACCCCCATTGGGCAAGAAAAACTGTTTTTT,.,.,TRBJ1-4,TRBV7-9
CASTEYNEQFF,TGTGCCAGCACAGAATACAATGAGCAGTTCTTC,.,once,TRBJ2-1,TRBV11-2
CAISADLSGGQETQYF,TGTGCCATCAGTGCAGACCTTAGCGGGGGGCAAGAGACCCAGTACTTC,TRBD2,.,TRBJ2-5,TRBV10-3
CASSEALWRGGWATQYF,TGTGCCAGCAGTGAAGCGCTGTGGCGGGGGGGCTGGGCTACGCAGTATTTT,TRBD2,once,TRBJ2-3,TRBV2
CASSESSGRYNEQFF,TGTGCCAGCAGTGAATCTAGCGGGAGATACAATGAGCAGTTCTTC,TRBD2,once,TRBJ2-1,TRBV6-1
CASSRDRGSEQFF,TGTGCCAGCAGCCGGGACAGGGGAAGTGAGCAGTTCTTC,TRBD1,.,TRBJ2-1,TRBV5-6
CASSRTGGNQPQHF,TGCGCCAGCAGCAGGACAGGGGGCAATCAGCCCCAGCATTTT,TRBD1,.,TRBJ1-5,TRBV5-1
CASSLVLGVQNEQYF,TGTGCCAGCAGCTTGGTCTTGGGAGTACAGAACGAGCAGTACTTC,.,once,TRBJ2-7,TRBV5-8
CASSIAAGVTDTQYF,TGTGCCAGTAGTATAGCAGCGGGGGTCACAGATACGCAGTATTTT,TRBD2,.,TRBJ2-3,TRBV19
CASSPRQEPREQYF,TGTGCCAGCAGCCCCAGACAAGAACCTCGTGAGCAGTACTTC,.,.,TRBJ2-7,TRBV6-5
CASSLAGPSRPNYNEQFF,TGTGCCAGCAGCTTAGCGGGCCCCTCAAGGCCCAATTACAATGAGCAGTTCTTC,.,.,TRBJ2-1,TRBV7-8
CASSERIGTGGYEQYF,TGTGCCAGCAGTGAGCGCATTGGGACAGGGGGCTACGAGCAGTACTTC,TRBD1,.,TRBJ2-7,TRBV6-1
CASSQVVLGRRDEQYF,TGTGCCAGCAGCCAAGTCGTTTTGGGCCGCAGAGACGAGCAGTACTTC,.,.,TRBJ2-7,TRBV4-2
CASTAVLSTNTEAFF,TGTGCCAGCACCGCCGTGTTGAGTACTAACACTGAAGCTTTCTTT,.,few,TRBJ1-1,TRBV5-5
CASSLGGPFFEQYF,TGTGCCAGCAGCTTAGGTGGGCCGTTCTTCGAGCAGTACTTC,.,.,TRBJ2-7,TRBV11-2
CASSLGQASKETQYF,TGCGCCAGCAGCTTGGGACAGGCTTCGAAAGAGACCCAGTACTTC,.,.,TRBJ2-5,TRBV5-1
CASSSQARGLSNRPYNEQFF,TGTGCCAGCAGTTCCCAGGCAAGAGGACTATCAAACCGACCCTACAATGAGCAGTTCTTC,.,.,TRBJ2-1,TRBV27